This T cell receptor (beta chain) derives from a study of T cell repertoires in cytomegalovirus infection. Study overall: Selected CMV epitopes included recently identified HLA-C-restricted ones as well as well-studied HLA-B-restricted ones. CMV infection together with matching HLA type was indicated by public TCR beta signatures.

Overall study findings and caveats: Totalled public TCR beta family frequency picked out people who carried CMV plus the relevant HLA. The study found HLA-C-restricted CMV-specific TCR beta clonotypes dominating the ex vivo response.

This clonotype came up many times. Its target is not known. From the reads, TCRdb called clonotypes with MiXCR, one entry per CDR3 protein. The data hold fewer than 950,000 distinct CDR3 sequences, with 30% to 35% observed a single time. The clonotype was recovered from a human donor in good health (CMV status not recorded). Some clones in this sample may be carry-over from other donors' samples. Sequenced here: cultured CD8+ T cells from PBMCs, sampled from culture after CMV antigen stimulation.

CDR3 protein: CASSEIQEVSDTQYF. In nucleotides, the CDR3 is TGTGCCAGCAGCGAAATACAGGAGGTTTCAGATACGCAGTATTTT. The chain has TRBV7-6 and TRBJ2-3; D may correspond to TRBD1 or TRBD2 (5 bases each). CDR3 length: 15 residues. Germline V CDR1 and CDR2: SGHVS, FNYEAQ. With 5 bases removed from V and 4 bases from J, the gap between germline ends came to 16 bases.